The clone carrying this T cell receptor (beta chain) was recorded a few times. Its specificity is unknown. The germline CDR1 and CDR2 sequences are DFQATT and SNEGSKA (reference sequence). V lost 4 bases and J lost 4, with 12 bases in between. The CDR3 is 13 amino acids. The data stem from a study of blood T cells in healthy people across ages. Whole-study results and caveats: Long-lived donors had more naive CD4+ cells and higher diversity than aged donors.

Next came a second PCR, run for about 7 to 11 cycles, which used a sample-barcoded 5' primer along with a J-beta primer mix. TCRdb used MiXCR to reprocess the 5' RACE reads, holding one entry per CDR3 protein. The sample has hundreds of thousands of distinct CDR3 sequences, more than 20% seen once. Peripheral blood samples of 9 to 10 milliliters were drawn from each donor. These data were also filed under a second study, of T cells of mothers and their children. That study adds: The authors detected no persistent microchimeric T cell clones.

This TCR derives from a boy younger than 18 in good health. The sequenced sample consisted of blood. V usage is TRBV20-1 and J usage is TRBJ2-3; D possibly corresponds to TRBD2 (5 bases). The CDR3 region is CSATGTLPDTQYF. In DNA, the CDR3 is TGCAGTGCTACGGGAACCCTCCCAGATACGCAGTATTTT.